Listed below are T cell receptor beta chains from one sample, sequenced in a study of early stage breast cancer tumors. Profiled with immunoSEQ multiplex PCR; TCRdb holds only in-frame clones, not every one. Counted here are about 2,000 clones, approximately 62% occurring once; the ten biggest clones make up around 9.5%. Sequenced: normal breast tissue next to the tumor. The source of these receptors is a middle-aged person with breast cancer. Each CDR3 is given with its conserved first and last residue. The order of the fields is clone size, J gene, D gene, V gene, CDR3 DNA, CDR3 protein. D genes are given only for firm matches. Part of the rows lack a size; the others show once, few, many or a class for expanded clones.

. | TRBJ2-7 | . | TRBV5-1 | TGCGCCAGCAGCTTGGGGCAGCAGTCCTTTTACGAGCAGTACTTC | CASSLGQQSFYEQYF
once | TRBJ1-5 | TRBD1 | TRBV19 | TGTGCCAGTAGTTTTGCTGGGACAGGGGGTTTTCAGCCCCAGCATTTT | CASSFAGTGGFQPQHF
once | TRBJ1-1 | TRBD1 | TRBV30 | TGTGCCTGGAGTGTAAAAGGGGGCGGGAACACTGAAGCTTTCTTT | CAWSVKGGGNTEAFF
. | TRBJ2-7 | . | TRBV13 | TGTGCCAGCAGCTTATATAGTCGGGTGACAAGTAAATACGAGCAGTACTTC | CASSLYSRVTSKYEQYF
. | TRBJ2-3 | . | TRBV15 | TGTGCCACCAGCAGAGATGGGCTAGCCGCAGATACGCAGTATTTT | CATSRDGLAADTQYF
. | TRBJ2-1 | TRBD2 | TRBV4-3 | TGCGCCAGCAGCCAATCTCCCGGGACTAGCGGATACAATGAGCAGTTCTTC | CASSQSPGTSGYNEQFF
. | TRBJ1-5 | . | TRBV7-9 | TGTGCCAGCAGCTTAGAATCCGCTCAGCCCCAGCATTTT | CASSLESAQPQHF
once | TRBJ1-4 | TRBD1 | TRBV5-1 | TGCGCCAGCAGCTCCAAAACAGGGGGAACTAATGAAAAACTGTTTTTT | CASSSKTGGTNEKLFF
large | TRBJ2-7 | . | TRBV7-2 | TGTGCCAGCAGCTTTCAACACAGCTACGAGCAGTACTTC | CASSFQHSYEQYF
. | TRBJ2-1 | . | TRBV5-1 | TGCGCCAGCAGCTTGTACGGGAAAAACAATGAGCAGTTCTTC | CASSLYGKNNEQFF
. | TRBJ1-2 | TRBD1 | TRBV29-1 | TGCAGCGTTGGGACAGGGGTACGGTATGGCTACACCTTC | CSVGTGVRYGYTF
. | TRBJ2-3 | TRBD2 | TRBV27 | TGTGCAGGAGCGGGAGAAGGTACGCAGTATTTT | CAGAGEGTQYF
few | TRBJ1-1 | . | TRBV18 | TGTGCCAGCTCACAAGGAGGAGACACTGAAGCTTTCTTT | CASSQGGDTEAFF
. | TRBJ2-2 | . | TRBV4-2 | TGTGCCAGCAGCCAAGAGTCAAGGACCGGGGAGCTGTTTTTT | CASSQESRTGELFF
once | TRBJ2-5 | . | TRBV29-1 | TGCAGCGTTGTAAGGGGGGCGGGGGAGACCCAGTACTTC | CSVVRGAGETQYF
. | TRBJ2-1 | . | TRBV5-5 | TGTGCCAGCAACATACAGAATACCAATGAGCAGTTCTTC | CASNIQNTNEQFF
. | TRBJ1-2 | . | TRBV19 | TGTGCCAGTAGACAGGGATTGGGGCACCAAAGCTATGGCTACACCTTC | CASRQGLGHQSYGYTF
. | TRBJ2-1 | TRBD2 | TRBV10-1 | TGCGCCAGCGACCCGGTGGGGTTTTGGCGGGAGGGCGATGAGCAGTTCTTC | CASDPVGFWREGDEQFF
. | TRBJ2-7 | TRBD1 | TRBV4-1 | TGCGCCAGCAGCCAAACCCGGGACAGCTACGAGCAGTACTTC | CASSQTRDSYEQYF
. | TRBJ2-3 | . | TRBV7-2 | TGTGCCAGCAGCTCAGAATGGGCCACAGATACGCAGTATTTT | CASSSEWATDTQYF
few | TRBJ2-3 | . | TRBV11-2 | TGTGCCAGCAGCTTAGGGACCGGAGACACAGATACGCAGTATTTT | CASSLGTGDTDTQYF
. | TRBJ2-6 | TRBD2 | TRBV19 | TGTGCCAGTAGTAGAGATGGGGCTAGCGGGATGATTCCCTCTGGGGCCAACGTCCTGACTTTC | CASSRDGASGMIPSGANVLTF
few | TRBJ2-1 | TRBD2 | TRBV28 | TGTGCCAGTAGCGGGAGATTGACCTACAATGAGCAGTTCTTC | CASSGRLTYNEQFF
. | TRBJ2-7 | . | TRBV4-1 | TGCGCCAGCAGCCAAGAATGGGCGTTGAGCTCCTACGAGCAGTACTTC | CASSQEWALSSYEQYF
few | TRBJ1-3 | . | TRBV4-1 | TGCGCCAGCAGCCAGGGGGACTCTGGAAACACCATATATTTT | CASSQGDSGNTIYF
. | TRBJ2-1 | . | TRBV18 | TGTGCCAGCTCACCACGGCAGGGCAATTATGAGCAGTTCTTC | CASSPRQGNYEQFF
. | TRBJ2-5 | TRBD2 | TRBV5-4 | TGTGCCAGCAGTACTAGCGGGAGTCGGCTAGAGACCCAGTACTTC | CASSTSGSRLETQYF
. | TRBJ1-3 | . | TRBV18 | TGTGCCAGCTCACTAGGGACCGACTCTGGAAACACCATATATTTT | CASSLGTDSGNTIYF
. | TRBJ1-1 | . | TRBV5-4 | TGTGCCAGCAGCCTCGGAGGAGGGTGGAACACTGAAGCTTTCTTT | CASSLGGGWNTEAFF
. | TRBJ2-3 | TRBD2 | TRBV7-8 | TGTGCCAGCAGCTACATGACTAGCGGGGTACCCACAGATACGCAGTATTTT | CASSYMTSGVPTDTQYF
. | TRBJ2-7 | . | TRBV7-2 | TGTGCCAGCAGCTTAATCGTTCCCTCCGGGGTCCACGAGCAGTACTTC | CASSLIVPSGVHEQYF
. | TRBJ1-4 | TRBD1 | TRBV14 | TGTGCCAGCCCGCTCCCCGGGACAGGGGACTCCCTGAACGGAAAACTGTTTTTT | CASPLPGTGDSLNGKLFF
. | TRBJ2-2 | TRBD2 | TRBV9 | TGTGCCAGCAGCCAAAATCCCCGGAGGACTAGCGGGAGGGCGTACACCGGGGAGCTGTTTTTT | CASSQNPRRTSGRAYTGELFF
. | TRBJ2-3 | . | TRBV7-8 | TGTGCCAGCAGCTTGTCAGGAGATACGCAGTATTTT | CASSLSGDTQYF
. | TRBJ2-1 | TRBD2 | TRBV7-6 | TGTGCCAGCAGCTTGATTCGAAGAAGTCTAGCGGGAGCGAATGAGCAGTTCTTC | CASSLIRRSLAGANEQFF
. | TRBJ2-5 | . | TRBV18 | TGTGCCAGCTCACCACCAGGAGGAGAGACCCAGTACTTC | CASSPPGGETQYF
. | TRBJ1-2 | . | TRBV5-2 | TGTGCCAGCAATGTAATGCGAGTACGAAAGACCTATGGCTACACCTTC | CASNVMRVRKTYGYTF
. | TRBJ2-7 | TRBD2 | TRBV4-2 | TGTGCCAGCAGCGCGGGACTAGCGGGGGGGCGTAGCTCCTACGAGCAGTACTTC | CASSAGLAGGRSSYEQYF
. | TRBJ2-7 | . | TRBV7-2 | TGTGCCAGCAGCTTAGGTTCGGTTGCGGGTTACGAGCAGTACTTC | CASSLGSVAGYEQYF
few | TRBJ2-1 | . | TRBV7-6 | TGTGCCAGCAGCTTATTTTCCTACAATGAGCAGTTCTTC | CASSLFSYNEQFF
. | TRBJ2-5 | . | TRBV28 | TGTGCCAGCCAAGCGTACCAAGAGACCCAGTACTTC | CASQAYQETQYF